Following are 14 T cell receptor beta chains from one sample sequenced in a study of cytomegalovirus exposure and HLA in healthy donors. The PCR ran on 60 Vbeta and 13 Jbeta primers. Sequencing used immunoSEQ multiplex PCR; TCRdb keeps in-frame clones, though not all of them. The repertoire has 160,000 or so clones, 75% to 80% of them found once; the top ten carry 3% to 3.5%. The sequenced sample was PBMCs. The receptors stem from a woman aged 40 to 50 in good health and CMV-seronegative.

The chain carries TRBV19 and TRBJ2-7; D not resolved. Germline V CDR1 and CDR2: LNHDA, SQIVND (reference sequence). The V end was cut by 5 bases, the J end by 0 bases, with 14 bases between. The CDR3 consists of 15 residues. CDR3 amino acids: CASSVVPRSSYEQYF. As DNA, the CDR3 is TGTGCCAGTAGTGTGGTCCCCCGGAGCTCCTACGAGCAGTACTTC.

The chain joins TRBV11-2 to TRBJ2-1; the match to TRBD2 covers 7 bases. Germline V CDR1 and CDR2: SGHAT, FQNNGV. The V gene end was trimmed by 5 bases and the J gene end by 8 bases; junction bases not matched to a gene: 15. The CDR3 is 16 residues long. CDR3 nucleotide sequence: TGTGCCAGCAGCGACCCCAGAGCGGGGTTGCTCCATGAGCAGTTCTTC. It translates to CASSDPRAGLLHEQFF.

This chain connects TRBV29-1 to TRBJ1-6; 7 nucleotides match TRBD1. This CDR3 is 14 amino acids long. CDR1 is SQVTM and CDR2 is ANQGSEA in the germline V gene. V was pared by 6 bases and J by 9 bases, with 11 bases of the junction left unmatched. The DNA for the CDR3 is TGCAGCGTAAAAGACAGGGTTTTTGGTTCACCCCTCCACTTT. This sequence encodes CSVKDRVFGSPLHF.

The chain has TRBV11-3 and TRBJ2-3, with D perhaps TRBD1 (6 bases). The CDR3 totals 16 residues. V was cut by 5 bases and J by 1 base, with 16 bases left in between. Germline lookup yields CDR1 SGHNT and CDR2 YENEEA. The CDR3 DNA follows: TGTGCCAGCAGCCCAGGACAGCTTGATCGCACAGATACGCAGTATTTT. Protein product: CASSPGQLDRTDTQYF.

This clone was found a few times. The chain's CDR3 is CASSLGYRGYNSPLHF. DNA for the CDR3: TGTGCCAGCAGCTTAGGATACAGGGGATATAATTCACCCCTCCACTTT. The V and J genes are TRBV13 and TRBJ1-6; 7 positions match TRBD1. CDR3 size: 16 residues. The trim removed 0 bases at V and 4 bases at J, leaving 3 bases unmatched. The germline CDR1 and CDR2 sequences are PRHDT and FYEKMQ (reference sequence). Full variable domain (rest looked up from reference TRBV13 and TRBJ1-6): AAGVIQSPRHLIKEKRETATLKCYPIPRHDTVYWYQQGPGQDPQFLISFYEKMQSDKGSIPDRFSAQQFSDYHSELNMSSLELGDSALYFCASSLGYRGYNSPLHFGNGTRLTVT.

Here the CDR3 DNA reads TGTGCCAGCAGCTCCTACTCCGCCAGGGAGACCCAGTACTTC. It yields the protein CASSSYSARETQYF. This chain uses TRBV5-4 with TRBJ2-5; D is uncertain. Looked up from germline, CDR1 is SGHNT and CDR2 is YYREEE (reference sequence). The V and J ends lost 3 bases and 5 bases respectively, with 14 bases between them. The CDR3 contains 14 residues. The full variable domain, completed using reference TRBV5-4 and TRBJ2-5, is ETGVTQSPTHLIKTRGQQVTLRCSSQSGHNTVSWYQQALGQGPQFIFQYYREEENGRGNFPPRFSGLQFPNYSSELNVNALELDDSALYLCASSSYSARETQYFGPGTRLLVL.

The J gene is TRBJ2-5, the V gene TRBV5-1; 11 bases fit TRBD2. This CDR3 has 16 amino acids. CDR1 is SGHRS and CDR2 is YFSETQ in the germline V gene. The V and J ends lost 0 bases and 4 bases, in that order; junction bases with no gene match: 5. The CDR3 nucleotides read TGCGCCAGCAGCTTGGGAGTAGCGGGGGGGAGAGAGACCCAGTACTTC. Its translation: CASSLGVAGGRETQYF.

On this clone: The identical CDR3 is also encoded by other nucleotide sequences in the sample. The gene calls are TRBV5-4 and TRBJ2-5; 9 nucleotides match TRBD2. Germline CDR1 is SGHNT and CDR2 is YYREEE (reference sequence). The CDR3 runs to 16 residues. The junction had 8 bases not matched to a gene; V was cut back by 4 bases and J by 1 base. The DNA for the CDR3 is TGTGCCAGCAGCCCAGGGGGTAGCGGGGGCCAAGAGACCCAGTACTTC. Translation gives CASSPGGSGGQETQYF.

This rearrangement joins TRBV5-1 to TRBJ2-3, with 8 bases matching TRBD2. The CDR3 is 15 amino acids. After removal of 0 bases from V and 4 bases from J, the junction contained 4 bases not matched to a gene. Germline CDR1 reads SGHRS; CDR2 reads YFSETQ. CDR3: CASSLVSGESDTQYF. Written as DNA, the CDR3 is TGCGCCAGCAGCTTGGTTAGCGGGGAGTCAGATACGCAGTATTTT.

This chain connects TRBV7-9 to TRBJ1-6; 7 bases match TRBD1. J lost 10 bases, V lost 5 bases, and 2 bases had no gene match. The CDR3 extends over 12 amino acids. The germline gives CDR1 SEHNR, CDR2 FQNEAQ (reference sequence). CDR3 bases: TGTGCCAGCAGCCTACAGGGGTCACCCCTCCACTTT. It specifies CASSLQGSPLHF.

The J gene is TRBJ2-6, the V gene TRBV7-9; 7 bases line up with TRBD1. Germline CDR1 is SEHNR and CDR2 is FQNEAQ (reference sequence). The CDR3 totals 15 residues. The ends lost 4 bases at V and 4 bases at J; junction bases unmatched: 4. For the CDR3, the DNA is TGTGCCAGCAGCTGGGACAGCTCCGGGGCCAACGTCCTGACTTTC. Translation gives CASSWDSSGANVLTF.

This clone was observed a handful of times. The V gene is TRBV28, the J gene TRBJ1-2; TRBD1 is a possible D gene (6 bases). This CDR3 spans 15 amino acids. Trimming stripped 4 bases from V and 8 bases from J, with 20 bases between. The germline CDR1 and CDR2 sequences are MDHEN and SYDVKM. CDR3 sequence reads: CASSSLGVRGGGYTF. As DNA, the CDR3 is TGTGCCAGCAGTTCTCTCGGGGTTAGGGGGGGAGGCTACACCTTC.

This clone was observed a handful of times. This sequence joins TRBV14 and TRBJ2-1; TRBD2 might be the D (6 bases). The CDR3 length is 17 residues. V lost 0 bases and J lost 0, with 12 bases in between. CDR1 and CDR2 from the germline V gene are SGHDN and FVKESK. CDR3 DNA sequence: TGTGCCAGCAGCCAAGATCGGGGGACGAGCTCCTACAATGAGCAGTTCTTC. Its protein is CASSQDRGTSSYNEQFF.

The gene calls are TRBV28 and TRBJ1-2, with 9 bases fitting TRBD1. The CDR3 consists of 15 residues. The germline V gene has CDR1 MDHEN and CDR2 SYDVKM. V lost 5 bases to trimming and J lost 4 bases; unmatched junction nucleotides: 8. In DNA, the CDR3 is TGTGCCAGCAGTCCGGGGGACAGGGCGCGCTATGGCTACACCTTC. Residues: CASSPGDRARYGYTF.